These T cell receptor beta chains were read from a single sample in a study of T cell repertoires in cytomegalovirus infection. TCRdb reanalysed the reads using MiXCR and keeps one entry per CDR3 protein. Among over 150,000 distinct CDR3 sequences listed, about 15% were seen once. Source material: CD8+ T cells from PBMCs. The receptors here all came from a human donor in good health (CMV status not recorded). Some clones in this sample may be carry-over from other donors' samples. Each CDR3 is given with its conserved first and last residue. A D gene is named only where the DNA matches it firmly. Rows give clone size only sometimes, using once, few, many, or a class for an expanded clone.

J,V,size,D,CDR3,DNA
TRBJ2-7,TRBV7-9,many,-,CASSFTGWGEQYF,TGTGCCAGCAGCTTTACAGGGTGGGGCGAGCAGTACTTC
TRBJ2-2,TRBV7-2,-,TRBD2,CASSPRLANTGELFF,TGTGCCAGCAGCCCCCGACTAGCTAACACCGGGGAGCTGTTTTTT
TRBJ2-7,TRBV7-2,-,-,CASSLVVAHPYEQYF,TGTGCCAGCAGCTTAGTGGTAGCGCACCCCTACGAGCAGTACTTC
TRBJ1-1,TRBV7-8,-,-,CASSSIGNTEAFF,TGTGCCAGCAGCTCGATCGGGAACACTGAAGCTTTCTTT
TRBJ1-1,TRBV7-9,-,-,CASSFSGFEAFF,TGTGCCAGCAGCTTTTCAGGGTTTGAAGCTTTCTTT
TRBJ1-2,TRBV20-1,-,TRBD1,CSAGEPGQENYGYTF,TGCAGTGCGGGAGAACCGGGACAGGAAAACTATGGCTACACCTTC
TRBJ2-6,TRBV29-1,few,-,CSVAFSGANVLTF,TGCAGCGTTGCCTTCTCTGGGGCCAACGTCCTGACTTTC
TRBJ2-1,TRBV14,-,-,CASSQSVFNEQFF,TGTGCCAGCAGCCAAAGTGTGTTCAATGAGCAGTTCTTC
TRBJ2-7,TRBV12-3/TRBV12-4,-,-,CASSSTEIYEQYF,TGTGCCAGCAGTTCGACAGAGATCTACGAGCAGTACTTC
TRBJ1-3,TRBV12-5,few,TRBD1,CAPLPRTGVGDTIYF,TGTGCGCCCCTTCCGAGGACAGGGGTAGGAGACACCATATATTTT
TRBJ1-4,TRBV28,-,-,CASSFGISRANEKLFF,TGTGCCAGCAGCTTCGGGATTTCCCGAGCTAATGAAAAACTGTTTTTT
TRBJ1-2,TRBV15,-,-,CATSRDRSALGGYTF,TGTGCCACCAGCAGAGATCGAAGCGCCCTGGGTGGCTACACCTTC
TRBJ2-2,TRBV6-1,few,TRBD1,CAEVPHPFDRAEPGELFF,TGTGCCGAAGTTCCCCACCCCTTCGACAGGGCTGAACCCGGGGAGCTGTTTTTT
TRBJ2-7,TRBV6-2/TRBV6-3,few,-,CASSRKDEQYF,TGTGCCAGCAGCCGCAAGGACGAGCAGTACTTC
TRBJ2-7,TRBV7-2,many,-,CASSLAPGEPGSYEQYF,TGTGCCAGCAGCTTAGCCCCGGGGGAGCCGGGTTCCTACGAGCAGTACTTC
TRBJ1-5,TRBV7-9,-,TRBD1,CASSAGGNQPQHF,TGTGCCAGCAGCGCAGGGGGAAATCAGCCCCAGCATTTT
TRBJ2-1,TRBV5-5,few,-,CASFGGSSYNEQFF,TGTGCCAGCTTCGGGGGTTCTTCCTACAATGAGCAGTTCTTC
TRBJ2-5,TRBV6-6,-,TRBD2,CASTLHGERGGEETQYF,TGTGCCAGCACCCTCCATGGGGAGCGGGGGGGGGAAGAGACCCAGTACTTC
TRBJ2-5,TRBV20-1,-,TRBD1,CSARPGTGGRQETQYF,TGCAGTGCTAGACCCGGGACAGGGGGAAGACAAGAGACCCAGTACTTC
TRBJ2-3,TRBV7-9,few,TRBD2,CASSLNSGGPRTDTQYF,TGTGCCAGCAGCTTAAATAGCGGGGGGCCTCGCACAGATACGCAGTATTTT
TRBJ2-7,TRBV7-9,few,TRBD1,CASSSRGRNEQYF,TGTGCCAGCAGCTCCAGGGGGCGGAACGAGCAGTACTTC
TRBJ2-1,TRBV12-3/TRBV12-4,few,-,CASRIGGASEQFF,TGTGCCAGCAGAATCGGTGGGGCGTCTGAGCAGTTCTTC
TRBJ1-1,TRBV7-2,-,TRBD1,CASSPHAGGENSEAFF,TGTGCCAGCAGCCCGCACGCAGGGGGGGAAAACTCTGAAGCTTTCTTT
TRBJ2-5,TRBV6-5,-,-,CASSYDIGATEETQYF,TGTGCCAGCAGTTACGATATAGGGGCGACAGAGGAGACCCAGTACTTC
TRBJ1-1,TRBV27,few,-,CASSYGAANTEAFF,TGTGCCAGCAGTTATGGGGCCGCGAACACTGAAGCTTTCTTT
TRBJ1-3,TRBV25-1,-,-,CASSAIMGHGRDTIYF,TGTGCCAGCAGTGCTATTATGGGGCACGGCCGGGACACCATATATTTT